This T cell receptor (beta chain) was recovered during a study of T cell changes during pregnancy in multiple sclerosis. Repertoires were generated with immunoSEQ multiplex PCR, while TCRdb's copy carries only in-frame clones and drops some. The sample records 49,000 or so clones, 80% to 95% being singletons. There are 16 residues in the CDR3. V lost 6 bases and J 7 bases, leaving 22 bases between the germline ends. Germline V gives CDR1 MDHEN, CDR2 SYDVKM. Sequencing used peripheral blood, obtained in the third trimester of pregnancy. The chain joins TRBV28 to TRBJ2-1; weak D call: TRBD2 (5 bases). This clonotype originated in a female donor with multiple sclerosis, enrolled in a pregnancy study. The chain's CDR3 is CASSSRLPSARNEQFF. The CDR3 DNA is TGTGCCAGCAGCTCTCGACTACCCTCTGCCCGGAATGAGCAGTTCTTC.